The 8 T cell receptor beta chains given below trace back to one sample, sequenced in a study of cytomegalovirus exposure and HLA in healthy donors. PCR amplification relied on 60 Vbeta primers (plus 13 Jbeta primers). Assay: immunoSEQ multiplex PCR; the TCRdb copy retains only in-frame clones and omits some. The table records under 150,000 clones, around four fifths of them present only once. Sequencing was carried out using PBMCs. These receptor sequences come from a boy between 2 and 10 years old in good health and CMV-seronegative.

V usage is TRBV4-3 and J usage is TRBJ2-7; 13 positions match TRBD2. CDR3 length equals 16 residues. The ends lost 1 base at V and 5 bases at J; junction bases unmatched: 5. CDR1 and CDR2 (germline): LGHNA, YSLEER. Written as DNA, the CDR3 is TGCGCCAGCAGCCAAGGTACTAGCGGGGGGGTAAACGAGCAGTACTTC. This sequence encodes CASSQGTSGGVNEQYF.

The V gene is TRBV2, the J gene TRBJ2-1, with TRBD2 matching 7 bases. Per germline, CDR1 SNHLY and CDR2 FYNNEI. V trimming: 3 bases; J trimming: 3 bases; junction bases outside the gene matches: 5. The length of the CDR3 is 15 residues. The CDR3 loop reads CASSEGGGGYNEQFF. Here the CDR3 DNA reads TGTGCCAGCAGTGAGGGGGGGGGAGGCTACAATGAGCAGTTCTTC. Together with reference TRBV2 and TRBJ2-1, the CDR3 gives the full variable domain: EPEVTQTPSHQVTQMGQEVILRCVPISNHLYFYWYRQILGQKVEFLVSFYNNEISEKSEIFDDQFSVERPDGSNFTLKIRSTKLEDSAMYFCASSEGGGGYNEQFFGPGTRLTVL.

The chain joins TRBV10-3 to TRBJ1-1; D perhaps matches TRBD1 (5 bases). With 0 bases removed from V and 1 base from J, the gap between germline ends came to 12 bases. There are 16 residues in the CDR3. CDR1 is ENHRY, CDR2 SYGVKD, per germline. The DNA of the CDR3 is TGTGCCATCAGTGAGTCGTCGGGGGTGGGGAACACTGAAGCTTTCTTT. Translating it yields CAISESSGVGNTEAFF.

V and J are TRBV9 and TRBJ2-1; the match to TRBD2 covers 8 bases. This CDR3 has 16 residues. CDR1 is SGDLS and CDR2 is YYNGEE in the germline V gene. V dropped 0 bases and J dropped 1; count of bases not matched to a gene: 3. The CDR3 DNA is TGTGCCAGCAGCGTAGCGGGGGGGACGTCCTACAATGAGCAGTTCTTC. Translated: CASSVAGGTSYNEQFF.

V is TRBV19 and J is TRBJ2-2; D might be TRBD2 (6 bases). V was trimmed by 10 bases and J by 0 bases, leaving 12 bases between them. The germline CDR1 and CDR2 sequences are LNHDA and SQIVND (reference sequence). This CDR3 contains 14 residues. The CDR3 DNA is TGTGCCACCCGGGGGTCAGCGAACACCGGGGAGCTGTTTTTT. Residues: CATRGSANTGELFF.

The V call is TRBV9, the J call TRBJ1-1; TRBD1 matches at 7 bases. Germline V gene data show CDR1 as SGDLS and CDR2 as YYNGEE. This CDR3 has 15 residues. The junction had 10 bases not matched to a gene; V was cut back by 3 bases and J by 5 bases. Here the CDR3 reads CASSGRTGLRTEAFF. The DNA of the CDR3 is TGTGCCAGCAGCGGAAGGACAGGACTTCGAACTGAAGCTTTCTTT. Drawing the rest from reference TRBV9 and TRBJ1-1, the complete variable domain is DSGVTQTPKHLITATGQRVTLRCSPRSGDLSVYWYQQSLDQGLQFLIQYYNGEERAKGNILERFSAQQFPDLHSELNLSSLELGDSALYFCASSGRTGLRTEAFFGQGTRLTVV.

The V call is TRBV4-1, the J call TRBJ1-5; possible D gene TRBD1, 6 bases. CDR1 MGHRA and CDR2 YSYEKL come from the germline V gene. V lost 4 bases and J lost 4, with 14 bases in between. There are 15 residues in the CDR3. Here the CDR3 reads CASSRIDRLNQPQHF. The DNA for the CDR3 is TGCGCCAGCAGCCGAATAGACAGGTTGAATCAGCCCCAGCATTTT.

This clone was found a few times. This sequence joins TRBV5-4 and TRBJ1-2, with 8 nucleotides matching TRBD1. Germline V lookup: CDR1 SGHNT, CDR2 YYREEE (reference sequence). V shed 1 base and J 8 bases; nucleotides not matched to a gene: 4. The CDR3 consists of 13 residues. The CDR3 DNA follows: TGTGCCAGCAGCTTGCTACAGGGGGGGGGCTACACCTTC. Translation gives CASSLLQGGGYTF.